The 23 T cell receptor beta chains listed next were all sequenced from one sample in a study of blood T cell repertoires in COVID-19. The repertoire was sequenced with immunoSEQ multiplex PCR; TCRdb's copy has only in-frame clones and lacks some. The repertoire holds some 200,000 clones, with over 75% as singletons. What was sequenced was peripheral blood. All receptors come from a man aged 80 or over with acute or convalescent COVID-19.

This chain uses TRBV18 with TRBJ2-3; D is undetermined. Between the trimmed V and J ends, which lost 2 bases and 0 bases, there was a span of 9 bases. Germline CDR1 reads KGHSH; CDR2 reads LQKENI. This CDR3 spans 15 amino acids. The CDR3 coding sequence is TGTGCCAGCTCACCAGGTGGCATTAGCACAGATACGCAGTATTTT. It encodes CASSPGGISTDTQYF.

This rearrangement joins TRBV5-8 to TRBJ2-2; 12 nucleotides line up with TRBD2. The germline gives CDR1 SGHTS, CDR2 YDEGEE. The CDR3 is 17 residues long. J lost 6 bases, V lost 4 bases, and 10 bases had no gene match. The chain's CDR3 is CASSPGWTSGTAGELFF. CDR3 nucleotide sequence: TGTGCCAGCAGCCCAGGGTGGACTAGCGGGACTGCCGGGGAGCTGTTTTTT. Complete variable domain (other parts from reference TRBV5-8 and TRBJ2-2): EAGVTQSPTHLIKTRGQQATLRCSPISGHTSVYWYQQALGLGLQFLLWYDEGEERNRGNFPPRFSGRQFPNYSSELNVNALELEDSALYLCASSPGWTSGTAGELFFGEGSRLTVL.

This chain joins TRBV27 and TRBJ1-1, with TRBD1 matching over 7 bases. Germline CDR1 and CDR2: MNHEY and SMNVEV (reference sequence). This CDR3 has 18 amino acids. V lost 5 bases and J lost 4; bases outside the gene matches: 19. CDR3 loop: CASSPPWLDRYTGTEAFF. CDR3 in DNA: TGTGCCAGCAGTCCGCCCTGGCTGGACAGGTATACAGGCACTGAAGCTTTCTTT.

The chain uses TRBV11-2 and TRBJ1-5; D is possibly TRBD1 (5 bases). The CDR3 extends over 16 amino acids. Germline CDR1 reads SGHAT; CDR2 reads FQNNGV. V gave up 1 base and J gave up 1 base, with 11 bases separating them. The CDR3 DNA sequence: TGTGCCAGCAGCTTAGGACAGTCTAGGAGCAATCAGCCCCAGCATTTT. Its protein product is CASSLGQSRSNQPQHF.

The V call is TRBV10-1, the J call TRBJ2-1; tentatively, D is TRBD2 (6 bases). The CDR3 runs to 15 residues. V lost 5 bases and J lost 5, with 16 bases in between. Germline-derived CDR1 and CDR2 are WNHNN and SYGVQD (reference sequence). The CDR3 DNA reads TGCGCCAGCAGTCCAGGCGGTAGCGGTAACAATGAGCAGTTCTTC. This encodes CASSPGGSGNNEQFF.

The chain recombines TRBV6-6 with TRBJ2-1, with 7 bases lining up with TRBD1. Unmatched junction bases numbered 16, after V lost 7 bases and J lost 10 bases. In germline, CDR1 is MNHNY, CDR2 SVGAGI (reference sequence). CDR3 size: 15 residues. CDR3 coding DNA: TGTGCCAGCAACCTAGGGGGCGCAAGGGGTGGGGAGCAGTTCTTC. Its protein is CASNLGGARGGEQFF.

This clone occurred once. The CDR3 DNA reads TGTGCCAGCAGTGATCCCGGGAGGGCCTTCATCGGGGAGCTGTTTTTT. Protein sequence: CASSDPGRAFIGELFF. This sequence joins TRBV2 and TRBJ2-2; TRBD2 aligns across 8 bases. Germline CDR1 is SNHLY and CDR2 is FYNNEI. V gave up 3 bases and J gave up 7 bases; unmatched junction bases: 10. The CDR3 contains 16 residues.

The chain combines TRBV6-6 with TRBJ2-7, with 7 positions matching TRBD2. The CDR3 totals 16 residues. The trim removed 7 bases at V and 0 bases at J, leaving 12 bases unmatched. Germline V gene data show CDR1 as MNHNY and CDR2 as SVGAGI (reference sequence). CDR3 sequence: CASTDGLAESSYEQYV. As DNA, the CDR3 is TGTGCCAGCACCGACGGCCTAGCGGAAAGCTCCTACGAGCAGTACGTC.

This clone was recorded once. This chain links TRBV7-2 with TRBJ2-3; 14 bases are shared with TRBD2. The CDR3 is made up of 18 amino acids. Germline loops: CDR1 SGHTA, CDR2 FQGNSA. J gave up 0 bases and V 4 bases, and 6 bases lay outside the gene matches. For the CDR3, the DNA is TGTGCCAGCAGCTCATCGGGACTAGCGGGGGCTAGCACAGATACGCAGTATTTT. Translation: CASSSSGLAGASTDTQYF. The full variable domain, with the rest looked up from reference TRBV7-2 and TRBJ2-3, is GAGVSQSPSNKVTEKGKDVELRCDPISGHTALYWYRQSLGQGLEFLIYFQGNSAPDKSGLPSDRFSAERTGGSVSTLTIQRTQQEDSAVYLCASSSSGLAGASTDTQYFGPGTRLTVL.

The chain employs TRBV10-3 and TRBJ2-2; TRBD1 matches at 7 bases. V shed 5 bases, J shed 6 bases, and the junction held 12 bases outside the gene matches. Germline CDR1 ENHRY, CDR2 SYGVKD. This CDR3 region has 16 residues. The DNA for the CDR3 is TGTGCCATCAGTCCCTTGACAGGGTCTCGAGCCGGGGAGCTGTTTTTT. It is translated as CAISPLTGSRAGELFF.

This clone was counted a single time. J is TRBJ2-7 and V is TRBV27, with 10 bases identical to TRBD2. From germline, CDR1 is MNHEY and CDR2 SMNVEV (reference sequence). The CDR3 consists of 17 residues. Unmatched junction bases numbered 10, after V lost 3 bases and J lost 2 bases. The CDR3 spells CASSFSLAGEYAYEQYF. The CDR3 region has the DNA TGTGCCAGCAGTTTTTCGCTAGCGGGAGAGTACGCCTACGAGCAGTACTTC.

The rearrangement links TRBV11-3 to TRBJ2-3; no definite D call. Between the trimmed V and J ends, which lost 3 bases and 6 bases, there was a span of 10 bases. The CDR3 is 13 residues long. CDR1 and CDR2 (germline): SGHNT, YENEEA. Written as DNA, the CDR3 is TGTGCCAGCAGCTTCAGCGAAATGGATACGCAGTATTTT. It translates to CASSFSEMDTQYF.

The chain joins TRBV7-9 to TRBJ1-4; 9 nucleotides agree with TRBD1. J gave up 9 bases and V 5 bases, and 7 bases lay outside the gene matches. Germline V gives CDR1 SEHNR, CDR2 FQNEAQ (reference sequence). This CDR3 comprises 14 residues. This chain's CDR3 is CASSIGTGRQKLFF. The CDR3 DNA is TGTGCCAGCAGCATAGGGACAGGGCGGCAAAAACTGTTTTTT.

This clone was found a few times. The chain couples TRBV24-1 to TRBJ2-2; D unclear. The germline gives CDR1 KGHDR, CDR2 SFDVKD. CDR3 length: 13 residues. V was shortened by 7 bases and J by 3 bases, with 8 bases between the two germline ends. CDR3 protein: CATRRTDTGELFF. The CDR3 coding sequence is TGTGCCACCAGGAGAACAGACACCGGGGAGCTGTTTTTT.

This chain uses TRBV11-2 with TRBJ2-1; TRBD1 is a possible D gene (6 bases). The germline gives CDR1 SGHAT, CDR2 FQNNGV. CDR3 length: 14 residues. Trimming stripped 3 bases from V and 5 bases from J, with 11 bases between. The DNA of the CDR3 is TGTGCCAGCAGCTTGAGCAGGGGTGACAATGAGCAGTTCTTC. Residues: CASSLSRGDNEQFF.

J is TRBJ2-3 and V is TRBV23-1, with 15 bases matching TRBD2. TRBV23-1 is an open reading frame, and its role is uncertain. This CDR3 spans 22 amino acids. V lost 4 bases and J lost 0; bases outside the gene matches: 17. The DNA for the CDR3 is TGCGCCAGCAGTCTGACGGAAGGGACTAGCGGGAGGACCCCCCTTAGCACAGATACGCAGTATTTT. This gives the protein CASSLTEGTSGRTPLSTDTQYF.

This chain connects TRBV6-2 or TRBV6-3 to TRBJ1-2; D may be TRBD1 (6 bases). V shed 5 bases and J shed 0 bases, with 13 bases lying between them. Germline CDR1 reads MNHEY; CDR2 reads SVGEGT. The CDR3 sequence is 15 residues long. This CDR3 is CASSPGGSSNYGYTF. DNA of the CDR3: TGTGCCAGCAGTCCGGGGGGCAGTTCTAACTATGGCTACACCTTC.

The genes are TRBV4-1 and TRBJ1-6; D may be TRBD1 (6 bases). The CDR3 loop spans 17 amino acids. V shed 4 bases and J shed 6 bases, with 19 bases lying between them. CDR1 and CDR2 from the germline V gene are MGHRA and YSYEKL. The chain's CDR3 is CASSRFTGTSGNSPLHF. CDR3 nucleotides: TGCGCCAGCAGCCGTTTTACCGGGACAAGCGGTAATTCACCCCTCCACTTT.

To note about this clone: At the DNA level, this CDR3 is encoded by other sequences in the same sample as well. The chain has TRBV7-2 and TRBJ2-1; D perhaps matches TRBD2 (6 bases). Per germline, CDR1 SGHTA and CDR2 FQGNSA. The CDR3 sequence is 15 residues long. The V gene lost 0 bases and the J gene lost 2 bases, with 8 bases spanning the gap. The CDR3, as DNA: TGTGCCAGCAGCTTAGCGGGGGGACCCTACAATGAGCAGTTCTTC. This encodes CASSLAGGPYNEQFF.

The chain couples TRBV5-8 to TRBJ1-4, with 8 bases aligning to TRBD1. The germline gives CDR1 SGHTS, CDR2 YDEGEE. Losses at the gene ends were 3 bases for V and 4 bases for J; bases not matched to a gene: 5. This CDR3 is built from 15 residues. The CDR3 region is CASSSRTGLNEKLFF. CDR3 nucleotide sequence: TGTGCCAGCAGCTCCCGGACAGGGCTTAATGAAAAACTGTTTTTT.

The genes are TRBV7-3 and TRBJ2-3, with 9 positions matching TRBD2. There are 13 residues in the CDR3. CDR1 and CDR2 from the germline V gene are SGHTA and FQGTGA. After removal of 5 bases from V and 5 bases from J, the junction contained 2 bases not matched to a gene. The CDR3 is CASSLTSGDTQYF. DNA for the CDR3: TGTGCCAGCAGCCTGACTAGCGGAGATACGCAGTATTTT.

The chain combines TRBV6-4 with TRBJ1-1; unclear D gene. V lost 3 bases to trimming and J lost 0 bases, with 8 bases between them. CDR1 is MRHNA and CDR2 is SNTAGT in the germline V gene. The CDR3 loop spans 14 amino acids. The DNA of the CDR3 is TGTGCCAGCAGTGAACCCGGGATGAACACTGAAGCTTTCTTT. As protein: CASSEPGMNTEAFF.

V is TRBV18 and J is TRBJ1-2, with D tentatively TRBD1 (6 bases). CDR3 length: 14 residues. The germline V gene has CDR1 KGHSH and CDR2 LQKENI. V shed 5 bases and J shed 4 bases, with 14 bases lying between them. CDR3 in amino acids: CASSSWTEPYGYTF. The CDR3 coding sequence is TGTGCCAGCTCATCATGGACAGAACCCTATGGCTACACCTTC.